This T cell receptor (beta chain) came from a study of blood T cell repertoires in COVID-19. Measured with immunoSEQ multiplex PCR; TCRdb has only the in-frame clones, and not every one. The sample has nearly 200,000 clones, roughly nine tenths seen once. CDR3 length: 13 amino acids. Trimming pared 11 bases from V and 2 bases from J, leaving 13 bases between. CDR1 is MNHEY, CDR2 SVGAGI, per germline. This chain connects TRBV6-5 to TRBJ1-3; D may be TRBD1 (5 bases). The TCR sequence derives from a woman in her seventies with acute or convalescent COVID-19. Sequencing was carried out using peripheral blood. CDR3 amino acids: CAALGGAGNTIYF. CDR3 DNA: TGTGCCGCCCTTGGGGGGGCTGGAAACACCATATATTTT.